Shown below are 17 T cell receptor beta chains from a single sample sequenced in a study of T cell changes during pregnancy in multiple sclerosis. Assay used: immunoSEQ multiplex PCR; TCRdb lists only in-frame clones, some missing. This sample yields some 93,000 clones, of which about 92% are seen a single time; more than 2% belongs to the top ten. The sample here was peripheral blood, taken after pregnancy. All receptors derive from a female donor with multiple sclerosis, enrolled in a pregnancy study.

The chain is built from TRBV2 and TRBJ1-1, with D tentatively TRBD1 (6 bases). The CDR3 runs to 14 residues. Trimming removed 6 bases from V and 7 bases from J, with 18 bases in between. Germline V gene data show CDR1 as SNHLY and CDR2 as FYNNEI. The CDR3 DNA reads TGTGCCAGCAGCCGGGACACCACCACTTATGAAGCTTTCTTT. Translation: CASSRDTTTYEAFF. The variable domain in full, with the rest retrieved from reference TRBV2 and TRBJ1-1, is EPEVTQTPSHQVTQMGQEVILRCVPISNHLYFYWYRQILGQKVEFLVSFYNNEISEKSEIFDDQFSVERPDGSNFTLKIRSTKLEDSAMYFCASSRDTTTYEAFFGQGTRLTVV.

The CDR3 region has the DNA TGTGCCAGCAGCTTGAACAGCTTAAGCACAGATACGCAGTATTTT. Its protein is CASSLNSLSTDTQYF. V is TRBV7-9 and J is TRBJ2-3, with D unclear. Deletions cut 3 bases from V and 0 bases from J, with 10 bases between. Germline V CDR1 and CDR2: SEHNR, FQNEAQ (reference sequence). CDR3 length equals 15 residues.

The genes are TRBV7-8 and TRBJ1-2; 9 nucleotides match TRBD1. The V segment lost 2 bases and the J segment 7 bases; nucleotides outside the gene matches: 17. CDR1 and CDR2 (germline): SGHVS, FQNEAQ. This CDR3 is 18 amino acids long. Here the CDR3 reads CASSLFSGPGQGRSGYTF. The CDR3 DNA reads TGTGCCAGCAGCTTATTTTCAGGGCCGGGACAGGGCCGGTCTGGCTACACCTTC. The entire variable domain, with the rest obtained from reference TRBV7-8 and TRBJ1-2, is as follows: GAGVSQSPRYKVAKRGQDVALRCDPISGHVSLFWYQQALGQGPEFLTYFQNEAQLDKSGLPSDRFFAERPEGSVSTLKIQRTQQEDSAVYLCASSLFSGPGQGRSGYTFGSGTRLTVV.

This clone is a singleton in its sample. The chain recombines TRBV6-5 with TRBJ1-5; 11 nucleotides line up with TRBD1. The V and J ends lost 10 bases and 4 bases, in that order; junction bases with no gene match: 9. Germline CDR1 MNHEY, CDR2 SVGAGI. CDR3 length equals 15 residues. In DNA form, the CDR3 reads TGTGCCACCAAACTAGGGACAGGGGGAAATCAGCCCCAGCATTTT. This sequence encodes CATKLGTGGNQPQHF.

CDR3 DNA sequence: TGCGCCAGCAGCCAAGAGGCGTCGGCGACTCCAACTTACAATGAGCAGTTCTTC. Amino acid sequence: CASSQEASATPTYNEQFF. The chain recombines TRBV4-3 with TRBJ2-1, with D unresolved. CDR1 and CDR2 from the germline V gene are LGHNA and YSLEER. The CDR3 runs to 18 residues. V lost 0 bases and J lost 4, with 19 bases in between.

The V and J genes are TRBV7-9 and TRBJ1-4; D is unclear. The CDR3 totals 12 residues. Trimming took 2 bases from V and 8 from J, leaving 6 bases between them. Looked up from germline, CDR1 is SEHNR and CDR2 is FQNEAQ (reference sequence). The CDR3 reads CASSLLPEKLFF. For the CDR3, the DNA is TGTGCCAGCAGCTTACTCCCCGAAAAACTGTTTTTT.

CDR3 loop: CASSQSGSHRISEQYF. CDR3 sequence (DNA): TGTGCCAGCAGCCAAAGCGGGAGTCACCGCATTTCCGAGCAGTACTTC. The rearrangement links TRBV14 to TRBJ2-7; 8 bases agree with TRBD2. V was clipped by 2 bases and J by 6 bases; unmatched bases: 12. Germline lookup yields CDR1 SGHDN and CDR2 FVKESK. The CDR3 is 16 amino acids.

The chain uses TRBV6-1 and TRBJ1-1, with D maybe TRBD1 (5 bases). The CDR3 contains 14 residues. V was trimmed by 1 base and J by 6 bases, leaving 12 bases between them. Germline V lookup: CDR1 MNHNS, CDR2 SASEGT. The CDR3 DNA reads as TGTGCCAGCAGTGAAGAAGGGGAAAACCCTGAAGCTTTCTTT. Translating it yields CASSEEGENPEAFF.

This rearrangement joins TRBV6-5 to TRBJ1-1, with 8 positions matching TRBD1. The V gene end was trimmed by 0 bases and the J gene end by 6 bases; junction bases not matched to a gene: 3. CDR1 MNHEY and CDR2 SVGAGI come from the germline V gene. The CDR3 spans 14 residues. The CDR3 nucleotides read TGTGCCAGCAGTTACTCGACAGGGGCTTCTGAAGCTTTCTTT. This codes for CASSYSTGASEAFF.

The chain carries TRBV27 and TRBJ1-5; maybe TRBD1 (5 bases). Germline CDR1 is MNHEY and CDR2 is SMNVEV (reference sequence). CDR3 size: 13 residues. V gave up 6 bases and J gave up 6 bases, with 12 bases separating them. The CDR3 reads CASSLQGRQPQHF. The CDR3 DNA sequence: TGTGCCAGCAGCCTTCAGGGCCGTCAGCCCCAGCATTTT.

The rearrangement joins TRBV6-1 to TRBJ2-3; a weak D match, TRBD2 (5 bases). This CDR3 spans 16 amino acids. The V end lost 2 bases, the J end lost 5 bases, and 17 bases lay between the germline ends. Germline lookup yields CDR1 MNHNS and CDR2 SASEGT. CDR3 in amino acids: CASSESSVTRGDTQYF. CDR3 in DNA: TGTGCCAGCAGTGAATCGTCGGTAACTAGAGGAGATACGCAGTATTTT.

The chain recombines TRBV15 with TRBJ1-2; D gene unclear. V was shortened by 5 bases and J by 8 bases, with 18 bases between the two germline ends. Germline V lookup: CDR1 LNHNV, CDR2 YYDKDF (reference sequence). The CDR3 contains 14 residues. CDR3 coding DNA: TGTGCCACCAGCCTAACCCCCGTCCCGAACGGCTACACCTTC. Its translation: CATSLTPVPNGYTF.

The rearrangement joins TRBV13 to TRBJ2-7, with D perhaps TRBD2 (6 bases). The CDR3 extends over 15 amino acids. The germline V gene has CDR1 PRHDT and CDR2 FYEKMQ (reference sequence). V was clipped by 5 bases and J by 3 bases, with 17 bases between them. The CDR3 nucleotides are TGTGCCAGCAGCCGTAGCAAGGACTACAACTACGAGCAGTACTTC. It encodes CASSRSKDYNYEQYF. Full variable domain (rest looked up from reference TRBV13 and TRBJ2-7): AAGVIQSPRHLIKEKRETATLKCYPIPRHDTVYWYQQGPGQDPQFLISFYEKMQSDKGSIPDRFSAQQFSDYHSELNMSSLELGDSALYFCASSRSKDYNYEQYFGPGTRLTVT.

The chain carries TRBV29-1 and TRBJ2-1; 7 bases are a match to TRBD1. This CDR3 is 14 amino acids long. Germline CDR1 is SQVTM and CDR2 is ANQGSEA. J was trimmed by 3 bases and V by 6 bases; bases with no gene match: 8. This CDR3 is CSVDPGTVYNEQFF. In DNA form, the CDR3 reads TGCAGCGTGGACCCCGGGACAGTCTACAATGAGCAGTTCTTC.

This sequence joins TRBV9 and TRBJ2-7, with D possibly being TRBD2 (6 bases). V lost 4 bases and J lost 1, with 9 bases in between. Germline CDR1 is SGDLS and CDR2 is YYNGEE. The CDR3 loop spans 13 amino acids. The CDR3, as DNA: TGTGCCAGCAGCCGGGGAGGATCCTACGAGCAGTACTTC. This sequence encodes CASSRGGSYEQYF.

In its sample, this clone was seen a few times. V gene TRBV6-1 combines with J gene TRBJ1-1; weak D call: TRBD1 (5 bases). V lost 11 bases to trimming and J lost 5 bases, with 21 bases between them. Germline V gene data show CDR1 as MNHNS and CDR2 as SASEGT. This CDR3 is built from 14 residues. CDR3: CAVQQMVGGTEAFF. The CDR3 DNA reads as TGTGCCGTACAACAGATGGTGGGGGGGACTGAAGCTTTCTTT.

The chain links TRBV7-9 to TRBJ2-5; no reliable D call. With 2 bases removed from V and 5 bases from J, the gap between germline ends came to 6 bases. The V gene's germline CDR1 is SEHNR and CDR2 FQNEAQ (reference sequence). There are 12 residues in the CDR3. The CDR3 DNA reads TGTGCCAGCAGCTTAATTCCGGAGACCCAGTACTTC. This encodes CASSLIPETQYF.